These 10 T cell receptor beta chains originate from one sample sequenced in a study of blood T cell repertoires in COVID-19 (dated by TCRdb to about 2020). Library creation used the immunoSEQ multiplex PCR assay. The clones in this table, taken by TCRdb from immuneACCESS, are in-frame only. Not every clone is retained; where verified, under half of the shortfall comes from an unresolved V gene, and the cause of the rest is unknown. The sample table holds 210,000 or so clones, of which over 75% were seen once. Around 3.7% of the sample belongs to the ten largest clones. The sequencing sample was made of PBMCs or T cells enriched from blood (not recorded which). Receptor source: a woman aged 30 to 39 who had been exposed to COVID-19.

This clone was recorded only once. The chain combines TRBV19 with TRBJ1-1; D perhaps matches TRBD1 (6 bases). Germline lookup yields CDR1 LNHDA and CDR2 SQIVND (reference sequence). The CDR3 is 14 amino acids. Trimming removed 3 bases at V and 6 bases at J, with 14 bases between. The CDR3 nucleotides read TGTGCCAGTAGTATGGCGGGGGGCTCCTCTGAAGCTTTCTTT. This translates into CASSMAGGSSEAFF.

The gene calls are TRBV19 and TRBJ1-1, with TRBD1 as a possible D gene (5 bases). Germline V gene lookup returns CDR1 LNHDA and CDR2 SQIVND (reference sequence). This CDR3 region has 14 residues. Trimming pared 5 bases from V and 1 base from J, leaving 11 bases between. The CDR3 loop is CASSPDSTNTEAFF. CDR3 coding DNA: TGTGCCAGTAGTCCAGACAGCACGAACACTGAAGCTTTCTTT. Variable domain in full (rest from reference TRBV19 and TRBJ1-1): DGGITQSPKYLFRKEGQNVTLSCEQNLNHDAMYWYRQDPGQGLRLIYYSQIVNDFQKGDIAEGYSVSREKKESFPLTVTSAQKNPTAFYLCASSPDSTNTEAFFGQGTRLTVV.

The rearrangement joins TRBV7-9 to TRBJ1-2; TRBD1 matches 7 bases. This CDR3 is built from 14 residues. The ends lost 1 base at V and 2 bases at J; junction bases unmatched: 1. Germline V gene data show CDR1 as SEHNR and CDR2 as FQNEAQ (reference sequence). This chain's CDR3 is CASSLVQGNYGYTF. DNA for the CDR3: TGTGCCAGCAGCTTAGTACAGGGGAACTATGGCTACACCTTC.

Here the CDR3 DNA reads TGCAGCGTTGAAGATCGAGGAGGGGGCAGCGAAATTTACACCTTC. Translation: CSVEDRGGGSEIYTF. The rearrangement joins TRBV29-1 to TRBJ1-2; TRBD1 aligns across 7 bases. Germline-derived CDR1 and CDR2 are SQVTM and ANQGSEA. Trimming took 0 bases from V and 11 from J; bases not matched to a gene: 15. The CDR3 loop spans 15 amino acids.

At least ten counts were recorded for this clone. The rearrangement links TRBV6-5 to TRBJ2-7; TRBD1 matches at 8 bases. Germline V CDR1 and CDR2: MNHEY, SVGAGI. V lost 6 bases, J lost 5 bases, and 3 bases stayed unmatched. The CDR3 contains 12 residues. CDR3 amino acids: CASRSTGDEQYF. Written as DNA, the CDR3 is TGTGCCAGCAGATCGACAGGGGACGAGCAGTACTTC.

The rearrangement joins TRBV4-1 to TRBJ1-2; D gene ambiguous. The germline CDR1 and CDR2 sequences are MGHRA and YSYEKL. V lost 2 bases, J lost 6 bases, and 13 bases lay in between. The CDR3 covers 14 residues. The chain's CDR3 is CASSQKDGIDGYTF. In DNA, the CDR3 is TGCGCCAGCAGCCAAAAGGACGGGATAGATGGCTACACCTTC.

This chain uses TRBV29-1 with TRBJ2-7; 7 nucleotides align to TRBD2. Germline V gene data show CDR1 as SQVTM and CDR2 as ANQGSEA. The CDR3 runs to 11 residues. The J segment lost 3 bases and the V segment lost 4 bases, leaving 0 bases of the junction unmatched. This CDR3 is CSVGTSYEQYF. Here the CDR3 DNA reads TGCAGCGTTGGGACTAGCTACGAGCAGTACTTC.

The DNA of the CDR3 is TGTGCCAGCAGGAACAGGGGAGGCGCCTACGAGCAGTACTTC. Protein product: CASRNRGGAYEQYF. The chain carries TRBV28 and TRBJ2-7, with D maybe TRBD1 (7 bases). V lost 6 bases to trimming and J lost 2 bases, with 14 bases between them. Germline V gene sequence: CDR1 MDHEN, CDR2 SYDVKM. CDR3 length: 14 residues.

This clone was recorded once. The chain employs TRBV19 and TRBJ2-3; 8 nucleotides align to TRBD2. Germline assignment: CDR1 LNHDA and CDR2 SQIVND (reference sequence). This CDR3 region has 16 residues. The trim removed 1 base at V and 6 bases at J, leaving 9 bases unmatched. The CDR3, as DNA: TGTGCCAGTAGTATAGGAACTAGCGGCGGCTCCGATACGCAGTATTTT. Its protein is CASSIGTSGGSDTQYF.

About this clone: Other DNA sequences from this sample encode an identical CDR3 as well. The chain links TRBV12-3 or TRBV12-4 to TRBJ1-1; D is undetermined. The CDR3 loop spans 13 amino acids. With 5 bases removed from V and 2 bases from J, the gap between germline ends came to 9 bases. CDR3 residues: CASSLAGNTEAFF. CDR3 DNA sequence: TGTGCCAGCAGTCTCGCAGGAAACACTGAAGCTTTCTTT.